The subject of this entry is one TCR beta chain. Profiling relied on immunoSEQ multiplex PCR, and the TCRdb table lists in-frame clones only, not all of them. The sample yields about 660,000 clones, 88% seen once. This CDR3 is 13 amino acids long. Trimming stripped 4 bases from V and 4 bases from J, with 10 bases between. Germline values: CDR1 LNHDA, CDR2 SQIVND (reference sequence). This sample was taken from a study of shared T cell receptors in the human thymus. The sample was also reused in another study, on human thymus T cells. That study reports: Thymic and blood repertoires appeared to show biased V and J gene usage.

The sequence derives from a boy under two years old with a congenital heart defect. The sequenced sample was thymocytes. V gene TRBV19 combines with J gene TRBJ1-1; the D is unclear. The CDR3 spells CASSRPAVTEAFF. The CDR3 DNA sequence: TGTGCCAGTAGTAGGCCGGCGGTCACTGAAGCTTTCTTT.